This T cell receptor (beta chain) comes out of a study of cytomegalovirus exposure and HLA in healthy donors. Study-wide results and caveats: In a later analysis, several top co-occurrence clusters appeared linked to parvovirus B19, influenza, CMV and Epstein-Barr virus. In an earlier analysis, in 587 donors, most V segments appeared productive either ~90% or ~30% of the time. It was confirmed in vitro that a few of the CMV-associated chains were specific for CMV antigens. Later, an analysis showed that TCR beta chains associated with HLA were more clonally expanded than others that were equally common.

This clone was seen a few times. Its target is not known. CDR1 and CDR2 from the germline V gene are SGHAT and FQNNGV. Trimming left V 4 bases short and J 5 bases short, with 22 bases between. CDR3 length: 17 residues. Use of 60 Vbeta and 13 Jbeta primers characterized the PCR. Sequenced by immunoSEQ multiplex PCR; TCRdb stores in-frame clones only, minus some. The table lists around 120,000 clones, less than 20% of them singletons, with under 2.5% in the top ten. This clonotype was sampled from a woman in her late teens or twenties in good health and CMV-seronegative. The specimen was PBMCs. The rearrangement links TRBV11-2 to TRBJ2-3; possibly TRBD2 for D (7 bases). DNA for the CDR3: TGTGCCAGCAGCTATAGGTCCTGGGGGGGGGCCGAAGATACGCAGTATTTT. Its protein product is CASSYRSWGGAEDTQYF.